Listed here are 3 T cell receptor beta chains from one sample, sequenced in a study of blood T cell repertoires in COVID-19. Some clones are missing from TCRdb's copy, which holds only in-frame ones; the method was immunoSEQ multiplex PCR. The profile shows 250,000 to 300,000 clones, 70% to 90% of them singletons. The specimen sequenced was PBMCs or T cells enriched from blood (not recorded which). These TCRs come from a woman in her forties or fifties who had recovered from COVID-19.

The CDR3 DNA sequence: TGTGCCAGCAGCGTCGTGGCGGGAGCAGAACTTCCCCGCGAGCAGTACTTC. As protein: CASSVVAGAELPREQYF. The chain employs TRBV7-2 and TRBJ2-7; TRBD2 agrees at 7 bases. Looked up from germline, CDR1 is SGHTA and CDR2 is FQGNSA. CDR3 length equals 17 residues. Losses at the gene ends were 5 bases for V and 6 bases for J; bases not matched to a gene: 19.

V gene TRBV29-1 combines with J gene TRBJ2-1; D gene uncertain. The CDR3 is 13 residues long. V gave up 3 bases and J gave up 5 bases, with 11 bases separating them. Germline V lookup: CDR1 SQVTM, CDR2 ANQGSEA. CDR3 region: CSVEASTHNEQFF. The CDR3 nucleotides read TGCAGCGTTGAGGCCTCAACACACAATGAGCAGTTCTTC.

V and J are TRBV27 and TRBJ2-3, with 7 bases lining up with TRBD1. The CDR3 length is 15 residues. The V and J ends lost 4 bases and 2 bases, in that order; junction bases with no gene match: 6. Germline CDR1 is MNHEY and CDR2 is SMNVEV (reference sequence). The CDR3 reads CASSSHRGFTDTQYF. In DNA, the CDR3 is TGTGCCAGCAGTTCCCACAGGGGTTTCACAGATACGCAGTATTTT.